Given below is one T cell receptor beta chain in context. Its cognate antigen is unknown. This entry comes from a study of Ad26.COV2.S vaccination and SARS-CoV-2 variants. General study findings and limits: Whether participants received vaccine or placebo, their non-spike TCR breadth was similar. The breadth of spike-specific CD8+ and CD4+ T cell responses after vaccination was reportedly substantial.

TCRdb's copy holds only in-frame clones and misses some; the assay was immunoSEQ multiplex PCR. This sample has about 140,000 clones; 86% occur once, and the top ten carry less than 6%. This sequence was found in a human donor who had recovered from COVID-19. The sequencing used peripheral blood, collected after recovery from COVID-19.

The CDR3 loop reads CASSKGQGNGETQYF. The CDR3 nucleotides read TGTGCCAGCAGCAAGGGACAGGGGAATGGAGAGACCCAGTACTTC. The rearrangement links TRBV7-2 to TRBJ2-5, with TRBD1 identical over 10 bases. With 5 bases clipped from V and 4 bases from J, the junction kept 7 bases outside the gene matches. This CDR3 is built from 15 residues. The germline V gene has CDR1 SGHTA and CDR2 FQGNSA. Based on the CDR3 plus reference TRBV7-2 and TRBJ2-5, the full variable domain is GAGVSQSPSNKVTEKGKDVELRCDPISGHTALYWYRQSLGQGLEFLIYFQGNSAPDKSGLPSDRFSAERTGGSVSTLTIQRTQQEDSAVYLCASSKGQGNGETQYFGPGTRLLVL.